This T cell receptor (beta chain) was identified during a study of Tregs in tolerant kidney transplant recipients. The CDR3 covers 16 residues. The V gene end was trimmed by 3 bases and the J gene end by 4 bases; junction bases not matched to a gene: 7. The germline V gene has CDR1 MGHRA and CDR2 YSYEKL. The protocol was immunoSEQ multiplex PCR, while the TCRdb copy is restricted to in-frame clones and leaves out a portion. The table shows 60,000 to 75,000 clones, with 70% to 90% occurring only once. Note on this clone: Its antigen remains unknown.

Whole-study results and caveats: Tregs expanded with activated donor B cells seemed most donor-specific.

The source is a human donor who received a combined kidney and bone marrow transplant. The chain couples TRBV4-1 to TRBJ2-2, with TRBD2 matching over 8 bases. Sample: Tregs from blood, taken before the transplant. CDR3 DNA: TGCGCCAGCAGCCAGCCCTCCGGGACTAGCACCGGGGAGCTGTTTTTT. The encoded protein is CASSQPSGTSTGELFF.